The rows below give T cell receptor beta chains drawn from one sample of a study of cytomegalovirus exposure and HLA in healthy donors. Data came from immunoSEQ multiplex PCR; TCRdb stores just in-frame clones and leaves some out. The sample has about 110,000 clones, roughly 73% seen once. Sequenced sample: PBMCs. The receptors were gathered from a woman between 25 and 40 years old in good health and CMV-seronegative. Each CDR3 is given with its conserved first and last residue. D genes are given only for firm matches. Clone size, where shown, is once, few, many, or a class for clones that have expanded.

cdr3_nt: TGTGCCAGCAGCTTCGACAGGGACACTGAAGCTTTCTTT
cdr3_aa: CASSFDRDTEAFF
d_call: TRBD1
v_call: TRBV7-2
clone_size: few
j_call: TRBJ1-1

cdr3_nt: TGTGCCAGCAGTTATTTAGGGGCGAAAGATACGCAGTATTTT
cdr3_aa: CASSYLGAKDTQYF
d_call: .
v_call: TRBV6-5
clone_size: .
j_call: TRBJ2-3

cdr3_nt: TGTGCCAGCTCACCTTCGGCTAGCGGGGTAGGGTCCTACAATGAGCAGTTCTTC
cdr3_aa: CASSPSASGVGSYNEQFF
d_call: TRBD2
v_call: TRBV18
clone_size: .
j_call: TRBJ2-1

cdr3_nt: TGTGCCAGCAGTTACTCTACAGGGGCCAACGTCCTGACTTTC
cdr3_aa: CASSYSTGANVLTF
d_call: .
v_call: TRBV6-6
clone_size: .
j_call: TRBJ2-6

cdr3_nt: TGCAGCCAATCTATAGGAGGACTAGGCGTTGAGCAGTTCTTC
cdr3_aa: CSQSIGGLGVEQFF
d_call: TRBD2
v_call: TRBV29-1
clone_size: .
j_call: TRBJ2-1

cdr3_nt: TGTGCCTGGAGTGTACGGCAGGGTAGAAATCAGCCCCAGCATTTT
cdr3_aa: CAWSVRQGRNQPQHF
d_call: .
v_call: TRBV30
clone_size: .
j_call: TRBJ1-5

cdr3_nt: TGTGCCAGCAGCTTAATTGGCCGAGGGACAGGGACGAACACTGAAGCTTTCTTT
cdr3_aa: CASSLIGRGTGTNTEAFF
d_call: TRBD1
v_call: TRBV11-2
clone_size: .
j_call: TRBJ1-1

cdr3_nt: TGTGCCAGCAGCTTAGCCAGGGTCCCGAGCTACACCTTC
cdr3_aa: CASSLARVPSYTF
d_call: .
v_call: TRBV11-2
clone_size: .
j_call: TRBJ1-2

cdr3_nt: TGTGCCAGCAGCCTGACTAGCGGCCCGATAGGAAAGACCCAGTACTTC
cdr3_aa: CASSLTSGPIGKTQYF
d_call: TRBD2
v_call: TRBV5-6
clone_size: .
j_call: TRBJ2-5

cdr3_nt: TGTGCCAGCACCCCTCAAGACAGGGGGACTGAAGCTTTCTTT
cdr3_aa: CASTPQDRGTEAFF
d_call: TRBD1
v_call: TRBV25-1
clone_size: .
j_call: TRBJ1-1

cdr3_nt: TGTGCCAGCGCCCGGGGGACTGAAGCTTTCTTT
cdr3_aa: CASARGTEAFF
d_call: .
v_call: TRBV11-3
clone_size: .
j_call: TRBJ1-1

cdr3_nt: TGTGCCAGCAGTTACCAGCGACAGGTCTTGAACACTGAAGCTTTCTTT
cdr3_aa: CASSYQRQVLNTEAFF
d_call: .
v_call: TRBV6-5
clone_size: .
j_call: TRBJ1-1

cdr3_nt: TGTTCCAGCAGCAATGGGACATCTAGCAATCAGCCCCAGCATTTT
cdr3_aa: CSSSNGTSSNQPQHF
d_call: .
v_call: TRBV7-9
clone_size: .
j_call: TRBJ1-5

cdr3_nt: TGTGCCAGCAGTGAAGGGACTGTAGGCTCCTACGAGCAGTACTTC
cdr3_aa: CASSEGTVGSYEQYF
d_call: .
v_call: TRBV25-1
clone_size: .
j_call: TRBJ2-7

cdr3_nt: TGTGCCAGCAGTTTACAGGGGGCTGATGGCTACACCTTC
cdr3_aa: CASSLQGADGYTF
d_call: TRBD1
v_call: TRBV2
clone_size: .
j_call: TRBJ1-2

cdr3_nt: TGTGCCAGCAGAGACAGGGTGGCGGGTGAAGCTTTCTTT
cdr3_aa: CASRDRVAGEAFF
d_call: TRBD1
v_call: TRBV6-1
clone_size: once
j_call: TRBJ1-1

cdr3_nt: TGTGCCAGCAGTGAAAAAACAGGAGATAGCAATCAGCCCCAGCATTTT
cdr3_aa: CASSEKTGDSNQPQHF
d_call: .
v_call: TRBV6-1
clone_size: few
j_call: TRBJ1-5

cdr3_nt: TGTGCCAGCAGGCCTACCTGGGGCGCGGACACTGAAGCTTTCTTT
cdr3_aa: CASRPTWGADTEAFF
d_call: .
v_call: TRBV6-1
clone_size: few
j_call: TRBJ1-1

cdr3_nt: TGCGCCAGCAGTTGCCTCGGAGGAGATCCCTCTGGGGCCAACGTCCTGACTTTC
cdr3_aa: CASSCLGGDPSGANVLTF
d_call: .
v_call: TRBV23-1
clone_size: .
j_call: TRBJ2-6

cdr3_nt: TGTGCCAGCAGTGAAGTGCTGGGCATCGAGCAGTACTTC
cdr3_aa: CASSEVLGIEQYF
d_call: .
v_call: TRBV6-1
clone_size: .
j_call: TRBJ2-7

cdr3_nt: TGTGCCACCAGCAGAGACAGGGGTCGTGAAAAACTGTTTTTT
cdr3_aa: CATSRDRGREKLFF
d_call: .
v_call: TRBV15
clone_size: .
j_call: TRBJ1-4

cdr3_nt: TGTGCCAGCAGCGTCCGGGACAGGGCCTTCTCTGGGGCCAACGTCCTGACTTTC
cdr3_aa: CASSVRDRAFSGANVLTF
d_call: TRBD1
v_call: TRBV9
clone_size: .
j_call: TRBJ2-6

cdr3_nt: TGTGCCAGCAGCCCCTATCTCTCGGAGACCCAGTACTTC
cdr3_aa: CASSPYLSETQYF
d_call: .
v_call: TRBV7-3
clone_size: .
j_call: TRBJ2-5

cdr3_nt: TGTGCCTGGAGTCAGGGTTCGGGCAATCAGCCCCAGCATTTT
cdr3_aa: CAWSQGSGNQPQHF
d_call: .
v_call: TRBV30
clone_size: .
j_call: TRBJ1-5

cdr3_nt: TGTGCCAGCAGCTCCTACAGGGGCACGAAGGCCGGGGAGCTGTTTTTT
cdr3_aa: CASSSYRGTKAGELFF
d_call: TRBD1
v_call: TRBV5-6
clone_size: .
j_call: TRBJ2-2

cdr3_nt: TGTGCCAGCAGTTTGACAGGGGGCGGGTGGGGAAGCTCCTATAATTCACCCCTCCACTTT
cdr3_aa: CASSLTGGGWGSSYNSPLHF
d_call: TRBD1
v_call: TRBV27
clone_size: .
j_call: TRBJ1-6

cdr3_nt: TGCGCCAGCAGCCCGACAGGGGGCCAAGAGACCCAGTACTTC
cdr3_aa: CASSPTGGQETQYF
d_call: TRBD1
v_call: TRBV5-1
clone_size: .
j_call: TRBJ2-5

cdr3_nt: TGTGCCTGGAGTGTAGGGGACAATCAGCCCCAGCATTTT
cdr3_aa: CAWSVGDNQPQHF
d_call: .
v_call: TRBV30
clone_size: .
j_call: TRBJ1-5

cdr3_nt: TGTGCCAGCAGCAAAGGAACAGGGAGCTCCTACGAGCAGTACTTC
cdr3_aa: CASSKGTGSSYEQYF
d_call: .
v_call: TRBV21-1
clone_size: .
j_call: TRBJ2-7

cdr3_nt: TGTGCCAGCAGTACCTCCGGGACACTTTACGAGCAGTACTTC
cdr3_aa: CASSTSGTLYEQYF
d_call: .
v_call: TRBV6-5
clone_size: .
j_call: TRBJ2-7

cdr3_nt: TGTGCCAGCAGCTTAGACGGGGTGCGGGGAAACTATGGCTACACCTTC
cdr3_aa: CASSLDGVRGNYGYTF
d_call: .
v_call: TRBV7-2
clone_size: .
j_call: TRBJ1-2

cdr3_nt: TGTGCCAGCAGTACAGGGGGGGGTGGGGCCAACGTCCTGACTTTC
cdr3_aa: CASSTGGGGANVLTF
d_call: .
v_call: TRBV6-1
clone_size: .
j_call: TRBJ2-6

cdr3_nt: TGTGCCAGCAGCTTAGGGGGAGGGCTAGCGGGAGAGAGCACAGATACGCAGTATTTT
cdr3_aa: CASSLGGGLAGESTDTQYF
d_call: TRBD2
v_call: TRBV7-8
clone_size: .
j_call: TRBJ2-3

cdr3_nt: TGTGCCAGCAGTTTGGACTCGACATACAATGAGCAGTTCTTC
cdr3_aa: CASSLDSTYNEQFF
d_call: .
v_call: TRBV27
clone_size: .
j_call: TRBJ2-1

cdr3_nt: TGTGCCAGCAGCTTGGACTACGGAGAAGGGCTGTACAATGAGCAGTTCTTC
cdr3_aa: CASSLDYGEGLYNEQFF
d_call: .
v_call: TRBV11-2
clone_size: .
j_call: TRBJ2-1

cdr3_nt: TGCGCCAGCAGCTATAATACTGAGGACAGGGCTAACTATGGCTACACCTTC
cdr3_aa: CASSYNTEDRANYGYTF
d_call: TRBD1
v_call: TRBV4-1
clone_size: .
j_call: TRBJ1-2

cdr3_nt: TGTGCCAGCAGCTTGGGACTAGCGGGGGGGCCCGACAATGAGCAGTTCTTC
cdr3_aa: CASSLGLAGGPDNEQFF
d_call: TRBD2
v_call: TRBV9
clone_size: .
j_call: TRBJ2-1

cdr3_nt: TGCAGCGTTGCGGGGGGGCCGGGCGGACAGCCCCAGCATTTT
cdr3_aa: CSVAGGPGGQPQHF
d_call: .
v_call: TRBV29-1
clone_size: few
j_call: TRBJ1-5

cdr3_nt: TGTGCCAGCAGTTACTCGGCAAACCGGAGAAATTCACCCCTCCACTTT
cdr3_aa: CASSYSANRRNSPLHF
d_call: .
v_call: TRBV6-5
clone_size: .
j_call: TRBJ1-6

cdr3_nt: TGTGCCAGCAGCCCAACAGGGGGATATGGCTACACCTTC
cdr3_aa: CASSPTGGYGYTF
d_call: TRBD1
v_call: TRBV7-9
clone_size: .
j_call: TRBJ1-2

cdr3_nt: TGTGCCAGCAGCTCAGGACTAGCGTGGCATGAGCAGTTCTTC
cdr3_aa: CASSSGLAWHEQFF
d_call: TRBD2
v_call: TRBV5-6
clone_size: .
j_call: TRBJ2-1

cdr3_nt: TGTGCCAGCAGTTACTCCCCGGGGAGGGTGGCCTACGAGCAGTACTTC
cdr3_aa: CASSYSPGRVAYEQYF
d_call: TRBD2
v_call: TRBV6-5
clone_size: .
j_call: TRBJ2-7

cdr3_nt: TGTGCCAGCAGTGAAGACAGGGTGGGATATGGCTACACCTTC
cdr3_aa: CASSEDRVGYGYTF
d_call: .
v_call: TRBV2
clone_size: .
j_call: TRBJ1-2

cdr3_nt: TGTGCCAGCAGCAGGGGAACACAAGAGACCCAGTACTTC
cdr3_aa: CASSRGTQETQYF
d_call: .
v_call: TRBV9
clone_size: .
j_call: TRBJ2-5

cdr3_nt: TGCGCCAGCAGCTTGGACGCGAGGGACACTGAAGCTTTCTTT
cdr3_aa: CASSLDARDTEAFF
d_call: .
v_call: TRBV5-1
clone_size: .
j_call: TRBJ1-1

cdr3_nt: TGTGCCAGCACCCGGAAAGGGGGCCGGAGCTCCTACGAGCAGTACTTC
cdr3_aa: CASTRKGGRSSYEQYF
d_call: TRBD1
v_call: TRBV7-8
clone_size: .
j_call: TRBJ2-7

cdr3_nt: TGTGCCAGCAGTTCGCTAACGCGCACCGGGGAGCTGTTTTTT
cdr3_aa: CASSSLTRTGELFF
d_call: .
v_call: TRBV6-5
clone_size: .
j_call: TRBJ2-2